Sequencing of this T cell receptor (beta chain) was carried out in a study of human T cells and chemical hapten exposure. Per germline, CDR1 DFQATT and CDR2 SNEGSKA (reference sequence). V lost 7 bases to trimming and J lost 0 bases, with 10 bases between them. The CDR3 has 13 residues. Time point indicated: patch test 1, 2 weeks after DPC sensitization. Specified treatment: therapeutic diphenylcyclopropenone sensitization with weekly scalp DPC. MiXCR, run by TCRdb on the RACE reads, gives a single entry per CDR3 protein. The sample contains roughly 190,000 distinct CDR3 sequences, about a fifth of which appear only once.

J is TRBJ2-1 and V is TRBV20-1; the D gene is possibly TRBD1 (5 bases). This receptor was identified in a woman between 45 and 65 years old with alopecia areata. Some clones in this sample may be carry-over from other donors' samples. The source was whole blood, collected in connection with sensitization to the hapten diphenylcyclopropenone (DPC). The CDR3 sequence: CSVMTASYNEQFF. CDR3 sequence (DNA): TGCAGTGTTATGACAGCCTCCTACAATGAGCAGTTCTTC.